Sequencing of this TCR beta chain was carried out in a study of Tregs in tolerant kidney transplant recipients. The length of the CDR3 is 16 residues. The germline V gene has CDR1 SEHNR and CDR2 FQNEAQ (reference sequence). With V trimmed by 3 bases and J by 1 base, 3 bases remained unmatched. Profiling relied on immunoSEQ multiplex PCR, and the TCRdb table lists in-frame clones only, not all of them. Among some 50,000 clones listed, approximately 89% were seen once. Study results and caveats: Findings come from small patient numbers and require larger validation.

The nonmyeloablative bone marrow transplants came from related graft donors, with transient mixed chimerism. As concerns this clone: Its matching antigen is unknown.

The source is a human patient who received a combined kidney and bone marrow transplant. Some T cells may be supplied by the graft donor. The material was CD8+ T cells from blood (PBMCs), obtained 12 months after the transplant. The V and J genes are TRBV7-9 and TRBJ2-2; 9 bases agree with TRBD1. This CDR3 is CASSFLGQGNTGELFF. The CDR3 DNA sequence: TGTGCCAGCAGCTTTCTGGGACAGGGGAACACCGGGGAGCTGTTTTTT.